This T cell receptor beta chain was documented in a study of cytomegalovirus exposure and HLA in healthy donors. Details on this clone: Its antigen is not known.

Whole-study findings and limits: With DRB1 most and HLA-C fewest, TCR association rates differed between HLA loci in a later analysis. Sequencing probably produced one cluster of sequence variants that were highly shared. Further analysis was carried out later, and it showed several of the most significant clusters appearing linked to common viral pathogens. Some TCR beta chains (164 of them) were listed as cytomegalovirus-associated.

Amplification used 60 Vbeta primers and 13 Jbeta primers. Measured with immunoSEQ multiplex PCR; TCRdb has only the in-frame clones, and not every one. Altogether about 160,000 clones are present, roughly 85% being singletons, with the ten largest covering 1%. Looked up from germline, CDR1 is MNHNY and CDR2 is SVGAGI (reference sequence). V was clipped by 6 bases and J by 3 bases, with 17 bases between them. The CDR3 is made up of 15 amino acids. The sequenced sample consisted of PBMCs. V and J are TRBV6-6 and TRBJ1-1; D gene unclear. The sequence came from a boy younger than 10 in good health and CMV-seronegative. Here the CDR3 reads CASSPPRVVHTEAFF. The CDR3 bases are TGTGCCAGCAGCCCCCCGAGGGTTGTGCACACTGAAGCTTTCTTT.